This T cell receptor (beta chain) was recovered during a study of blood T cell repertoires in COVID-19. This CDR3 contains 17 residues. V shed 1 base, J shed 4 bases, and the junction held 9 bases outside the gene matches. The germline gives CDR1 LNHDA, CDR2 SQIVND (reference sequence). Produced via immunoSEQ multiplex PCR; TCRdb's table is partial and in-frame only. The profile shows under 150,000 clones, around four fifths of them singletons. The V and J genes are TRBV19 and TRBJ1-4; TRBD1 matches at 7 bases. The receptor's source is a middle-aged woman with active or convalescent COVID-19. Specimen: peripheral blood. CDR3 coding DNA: TGTGCCAGTAGTATAGCGTCTAACAGGGGCGATAATGAAAAACTGTTTTTT. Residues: CASSIASNRGDNEKLFF. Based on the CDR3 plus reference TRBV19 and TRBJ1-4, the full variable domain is DGGITQSPKYLFRKEGQNVTLSCEQNLNHDAMYWYRQDPGQGLRLIYYSQIVNDFQKGDIAEGYSVSREKKESFPLTVTSAQKNPTAFYLCASSIASNRGDNEKLFFGSGTQLSVL.